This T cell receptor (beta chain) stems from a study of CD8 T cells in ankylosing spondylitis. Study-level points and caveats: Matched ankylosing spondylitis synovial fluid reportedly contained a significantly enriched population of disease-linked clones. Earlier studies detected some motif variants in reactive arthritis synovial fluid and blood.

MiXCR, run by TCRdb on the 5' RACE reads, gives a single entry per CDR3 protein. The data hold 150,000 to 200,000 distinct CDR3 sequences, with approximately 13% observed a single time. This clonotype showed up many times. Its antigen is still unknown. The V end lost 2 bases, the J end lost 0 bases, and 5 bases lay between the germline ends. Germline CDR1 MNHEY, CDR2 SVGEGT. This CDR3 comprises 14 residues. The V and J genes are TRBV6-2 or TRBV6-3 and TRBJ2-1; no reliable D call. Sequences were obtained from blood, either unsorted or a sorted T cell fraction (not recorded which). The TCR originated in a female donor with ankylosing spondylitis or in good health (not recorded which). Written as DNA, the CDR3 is TGTGCCAGCAGTTACCTAAACTCCTACAATGAGCAGTTCTTC. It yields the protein CASSYLNSYNEQFF.